The entry below gives a single T cell receptor (beta chain) sequence along with its context. The sample comes from a study of T-cell reconstitution after alpha-beta-depleted transplantation in children. It was with unique molecular identifiers that the TCRbeta library was prepared. TCRdb re-called the PCR reads with MiXCR, one entry per CDR3 protein. Of some 590,000 distinct CDR3 sequences listed, roughly a tenth were seen once; the top ten hold about 4.2%. This CDR3 spans 13 amino acids. The germline V gene encodes CDR1 SQVTM and CDR2 ANQGSEA. Trimming took 7 bases from V and 9 from J, leaving 20 bases between them.

Sequences were derived from PBMCs from the stem cell graft donor, sampled from the stem cell graft. The origin of this receptor is a human donor who donated a stem cell graft to a child with acute myeloid leukemia. The rearrangement joins TRBV29-1 to TRBJ2-3; no clear D. The CDR3 sequence is CSAGPMAVGTQYF. DNA of the CDR3: TGCAGCGCTGGTCCCATGGCCGTGGGGACGCAGTATTTT.